The 16 T cell receptor beta chains in this list originate from one sample, sequenced in a study of T cells after yellow fever vaccination. TCRdb re-analysed the 5' RACE reads in MiXCR, keeping a single row per CDR3 protein. The sample consists of about 360,000 distinct CDR3 sequences, 6% to 8% of them appearing once. Sequencing used PBMCs, obtained 5 days after the yellow fever booster vaccination. The receptors derive from a man aged 25-40 years who received the YFV17D yellow fever vaccine.

This clonotype has ten or more counts. The J gene is TRBJ2-7, the V gene TRBV7-2; maybe TRBD2 (6 bases). Trimming took off 5 bases at V and 5 bases at J, with 10 bases between the two ends. Germline V gene sequence: CDR1 SGHTA, CDR2 FQGNSA. The CDR3 runs to 12 residues. CDR3 residues: CASSRDFDEQYF. As DNA, the CDR3 is TGTGCCAGCAGCCGGGACTTCGACGAGCAGTACTTC.

In its sample, this clonotype was seen many times. The rearrangement joins TRBV4-3 to TRBJ2-1, with D tentatively TRBD2 (6 bases). V lost 2 bases to trimming and J lost 8 bases, with 13 bases between them. The CDR3 is made up of 14 amino acids. The germline V gene encodes CDR1 LGHNA and CDR2 YSLEER. CDR3 in DNA: TGCGCCAGCAGCCAAAGCGGGCCTATCGATGAGCAGTTCTTC. Translated, it gives CASSQSGPIDEQFF.

The V gene is TRBV29-1, the J gene TRBJ2-7, with 8 bases that match TRBD1. Germline CDR1 reads SQVTM; CDR2 reads ANQGSEA. There are 13 residues in the CDR3. The trim removed 7 bases at V and 0 bases at J, leaving 5 bases unmatched. CDR3 in amino acids: CSAGTGPSYEQYF. The CDR3, as DNA: TGCAGCGCTGGGACAGGTCCCTCCTACGAGCAGTACTTC.

This clonotype was counted only a few times. This chain uses TRBV9 with TRBJ2-1; 7 bases agree with TRBD1. V lost 4 bases and J lost 7; bases outside the gene matches: 11. The CDR3 runs to 15 residues. CDR1 is SGDLS and CDR2 is YYNGEE in the germline V gene. The CDR3 reads CASSSPKGAGNEQFF. CDR3 nucleotides: TGTGCCAGCAGCTCCCCCAAGGGGGCAGGGAATGAGCAGTTCTTC. Full variable domain (remainder filled in from reference TRBV9 and TRBJ2-1): DSGVTQTPKHLITATGQRVTLRCSPRSGDLSVYWYQQSLDQGLQFLIQYYNGEERAKGNILERFSAQQFPDLHSELNLSSLELGDSALYFCASSSPKGAGNEQFFGPGTRLTVL.

The chain links TRBV12-3 or TRBV12-4 to TRBJ2-7; D is possibly TRBD1 or TRBD2 (6 bases each). CDR3 length: 13 residues. The ends were cut back, 5 bases at V and 6 bases at J, with 14 bases in the middle. The CDR3 loop reads CASSAGHPGEQYF. The CDR3, as DNA: TGTGCCAGCAGTGCGGGACACCCCGGCGAGCAGTACTTC.

There are many counts of this clonotype. The V and J genes are TRBV5-6 and TRBJ2-7; TRBD2 matches at 9 bases. Germline-derived CDR1 and CDR2 are SGHDT and YYEEEE. The CDR3 sequence is 14 residues long. After removal of 4 bases from V and 5 bases from J, the junction contained 7 bases not matched to a gene. For the CDR3, the DNA is TGTGCCAGCAGCCGGGGACTAGCTAAGGACGAGCAGTACTTC. It specifies CASSRGLAKDEQYF.

The gene calls are TRBV14 and TRBJ2-3; 7 positions agree with TRBD1. The CDR3 loop spans 13 amino acids. V lost 5 bases and J lost 5; bases outside the gene matches: 4. Germline CDR1 SGHDN, CDR2 FVKESK. The CDR3 coding sequence is TGTGCCAGCAGCTGGGACAGAAGAGATACGCAGTATTTT. Translated, it gives CASSWDRRDTQYF.

At least ten counts were recorded for this clonotype. CDR3 in amino acids: CASSLAALAGVETQYF. As DNA, the CDR3 is TGCGCCAGCAGCTTGGCTGCACTAGCGGGAGTGGAGACCCAGTACTTC. The chain combines TRBV5-1 with TRBJ2-5; 11 bases align to TRBD2. Germline V lookup: CDR1 SGHRS, CDR2 YFSETQ. The CDR3 contains 16 residues. The V and J ends lost 0 bases and 5 bases, in that order; junction bases with no gene match: 6.

The table lists this clonotype with many counts. The rearrangement joins TRBV7-2 to TRBJ2-1; TRBD1 aligns across 7 bases. The length of the CDR3 is 14 residues. CDR1 is SGHTA and CDR2 is FQGNSA in the germline V gene. Trimming removed 3 bases from V and 8 bases from J; junction bases left unmatched: 7. The CDR3 region is CASSLGDSVHEQFF. DNA for the CDR3: TGTGCCAGCAGCTTGGGGGACAGTGTCCATGAGCAGTTCTTC. Full variable domain (rest looked up from reference TRBV7-2 and TRBJ2-1): GAGVSQSPSNKVTEKGKDVELRCDPISGHTALYWYRQSLGQGLEFLIYFQGNSAPDKSGLPSDRFSAERTGGSVSTLTIQRTQQEDSAVYLCASSLGDSVHEQFFGPGTRLTVL.

This clonotype has just a few counts. This chain connects TRBV10-1 to TRBJ2-2; 8 positions match TRBD1. The CDR3 contains 15 residues. Germline values: CDR1 WNHNN, CDR2 SYGVQD (reference sequence). J lost 1 base, V lost 6 bases, and 4 bases had no gene match. The CDR3 DNA is TGCGCCAGCAGGGCCGGGACAGGGAACACCGGGGAGCTGTTTTTT. Its protein product is CASRAGTGNTGELFF.

CDR3 DNA sequence: TGTGCCAGCAGCTTAGATCAAAGGCGGGCTGAGCAGTTCTTC. It codes for CASSLDQRRAEQFF. This chain links TRBV11-2 with TRBJ2-1, with a possible D match to TRBD2 (5 bases). The CDR3 has 14 residues. The germline V gene has CDR1 SGHAT and CDR2 FQNNGV. Trimming removed 0 bases from V and 9 bases from J, with 12 bases in between.

The chain combines TRBV20-1 with TRBJ2-7; 7 nucleotides agree with TRBD2. This CDR3 comprises 15 residues. J was trimmed by 0 bases and V by 2 bases; bases with no gene match: 7. Germline CDR1 reads DFQATT; CDR2 reads SNEGSKA (reference sequence). The CDR3 DNA reads TGCAGTGCTAGAAGTCTGCGGGGGAGCTCCTACGAGCAGTACTTC. Translation: CSARSLRGSSYEQYF.

V and J are TRBV2 and TRBJ1-1; 7 nucleotides agree with TRBD1. V was pared by 7 bases and J by 6 bases, with 11 bases of the junction left unmatched. The CDR3 extends over 14 amino acids. Germline assignment: CDR1 SNHLY and CDR2 FYNNEI. The CDR3 sequence: CASNRQGRRAEAFF. The CDR3 coding sequence is TGTGCCAGCAATCGACAGGGTAGAAGGGCTGAAGCTTTCTTT. The whole variable domain, remainder taken from reference TRBV2 and TRBJ1-1, is EPEVTQTPSHQVTQMGQEVILRCVPISNHLYFYWYRQILGQKVEFLVSFYNNEISEKSEIFDDQFSVERPDGSNFTLKIRSTKLEDSAMYFCASNRQGRRAEAFFGQGTRLTVV.

This clonotype was counted a few times. The chain uses TRBV30 and TRBJ2-2; D not certain. CDR1 is GTSNPN and CDR2 is SVGIG in the germline V gene (reference sequence). CDR3 length: 11 amino acids. Trimming shortened V by 4 bases and J by 6 bases, and 6 bases separated the two germline ends. CDR3 region: CAWMASGELFF. CDR3 nucleotides: TGTGCCTGGATGGCCTCCGGGGAGCTGTTTTTT.

The chain is built from TRBV12-3 or TRBV12-4 and TRBJ2-1; 11 positions match TRBD2. The V and J ends lost 5 bases and 5 bases, in that order; junction bases with no gene match: 8. The CDR3 consists of 16 residues. Here the CDR3 DNA reads TGTGCCAGCAGTCGTCCACTAGCGGGAGCGGACAATGAGCAGTTCTTC. Translation gives CASSRPLAGADNEQFF.

This clonotype was observed a few times. The gene calls are TRBV5-4 and TRBJ2-3; 7 positions match TRBD2. The CDR3 runs 17 residues. Germline CDR1 is SGHNT and CDR2 is YYREEE (reference sequence). Trimming at V came to 4 bases and at J to 4 bases, leaving 15 bases not matched to a gene. The CDR3 region is CASSPTLAMTEADTQYF. The CDR3 nucleotides are TGTGCCAGCAGCCCCACACTAGCGATGACCGAGGCAGATACGCAGTATTTT.